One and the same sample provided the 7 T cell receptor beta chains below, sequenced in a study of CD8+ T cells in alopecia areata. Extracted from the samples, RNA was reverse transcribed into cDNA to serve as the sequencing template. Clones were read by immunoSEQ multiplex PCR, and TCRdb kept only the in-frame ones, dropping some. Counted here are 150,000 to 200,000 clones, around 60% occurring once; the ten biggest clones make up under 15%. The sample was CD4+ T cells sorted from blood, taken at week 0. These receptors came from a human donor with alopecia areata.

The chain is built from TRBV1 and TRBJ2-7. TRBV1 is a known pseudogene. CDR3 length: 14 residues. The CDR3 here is CTSSQAEGQYEQYF. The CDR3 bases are TGCACCAGCAGCCAAGCCGAGGGGCAGTACGAGCAGTACTTC.

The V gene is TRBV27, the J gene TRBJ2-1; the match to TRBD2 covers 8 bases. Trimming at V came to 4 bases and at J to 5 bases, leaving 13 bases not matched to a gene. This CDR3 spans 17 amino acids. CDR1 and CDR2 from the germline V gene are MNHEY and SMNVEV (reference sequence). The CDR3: CASSSPSGTRDHNEQFF. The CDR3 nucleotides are TGTGCCAGCAGTTCACCCAGCGGGACTAGGGACCACAATGAGCAGTTCTTC.

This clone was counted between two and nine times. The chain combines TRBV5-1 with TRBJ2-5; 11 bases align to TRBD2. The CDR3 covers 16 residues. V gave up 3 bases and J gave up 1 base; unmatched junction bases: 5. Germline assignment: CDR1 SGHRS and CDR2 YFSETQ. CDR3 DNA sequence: TGCGCCAGCAGCTCGGGGGGGACTAGCGGCCAAGAGACCCAGTACTTC. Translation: CASSSGGTSGQETQYF. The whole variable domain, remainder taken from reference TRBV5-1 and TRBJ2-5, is KAGVTQTPRYLIKTRGQQVTLSCSPISGHRSVSWYQQTPGQGLQFLFEYFSETQRNKGNFPGRFSGRQFSNSRSEMNVSTLELGDSALYLCASSSGGTSGQETQYFGPGTRLLVL.

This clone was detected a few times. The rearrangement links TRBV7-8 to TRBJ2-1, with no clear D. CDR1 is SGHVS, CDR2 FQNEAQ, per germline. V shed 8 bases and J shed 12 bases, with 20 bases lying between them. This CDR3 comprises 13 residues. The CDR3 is CASSPVSVGPQFF. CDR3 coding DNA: TGTGCCAGCTCCCCCGTCTCCGTCGGGCCGCAGTTCTTC.

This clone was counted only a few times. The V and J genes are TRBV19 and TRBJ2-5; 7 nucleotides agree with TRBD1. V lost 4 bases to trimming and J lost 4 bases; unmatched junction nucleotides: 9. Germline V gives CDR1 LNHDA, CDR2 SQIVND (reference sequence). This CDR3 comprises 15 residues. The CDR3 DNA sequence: TGTGCCAGTAGTAATAACAGGGGTCGAGGAGAGACCCAGTACTTC. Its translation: CASSNNRGRGETQYF.

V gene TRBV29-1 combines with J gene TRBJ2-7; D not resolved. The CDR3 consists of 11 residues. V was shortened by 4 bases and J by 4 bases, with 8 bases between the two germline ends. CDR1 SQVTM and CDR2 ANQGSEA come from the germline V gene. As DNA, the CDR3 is TGCAGCGTTGGATCCCGGTACGAGCAGTACTTC. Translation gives CSVGSRYEQYF.

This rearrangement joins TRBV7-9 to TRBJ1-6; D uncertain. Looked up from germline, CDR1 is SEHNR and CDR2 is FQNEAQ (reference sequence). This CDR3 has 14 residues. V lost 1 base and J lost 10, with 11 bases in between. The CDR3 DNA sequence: TGTGCCAGCAGCTTAGGCCCGGTCGGGTCACCCCTCCACTTT. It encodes CASSLGPVGSPLHF.